This TCR beta chain is drawn from a study of OX40 agonist ivuxolimab in advanced cancers. Study at large: Patients received intravenous ivuxolimab every 2 weeks at 0.01 to 10 mg/kg.

The method was immunoSEQ multiplex PCR; TCRdb's version includes in-frame clones alone and lacks a portion of them. The table records 40,000 to 45,000 clones, 80% to 90% of them present only once. It was autoimmune disease history or systemic immunosuppression that excluded patients. CDR3 size: 16 residues. Trimming pared 3 bases from V and 4 bases from J, leaving 16 bases between. CDR1 and CDR2 (germline): MGHDK, SYGVNS. The chain couples TRBV25-1 to TRBJ1-5, with D possibly being TRBD1 (6 bases). This TCR derives from an adult with an advanced solid tumor such as melanoma, head and neck, liver or kidney cancer. The starting material was CD4+ or CD8+ T cells sorted from blood, obtained in a trial of the OX40 agonist ivuxolimab. As DNA, the CDR3 is TGTGCCAGCAGTGACGCGTATACAGGGCTAAATCAGCCCCAGCATTTT. Protein sequence: CASSDAYTGLNQPQHF.